This T cell receptor (beta chain) is drawn from a study of blood T cell repertoires in COVID-19. Whole-study context: Researchers got acute and convalescent COVID-19 samples from the United States, Italy and Spain. Sources were T cells, B-cell-depleted T cells, or PBMCs; the material itself was cDNA or gDNA.

Followed over time, Seattle patients had been enrolled while infection was active. In the original workflow: The authors estimated nucleated cell counts from reference gene primer amplification. The table came from immunoSEQ multiplex PCR; TCRdb's copy has only in-frame clones and leaves some out. D and trimming come from the DNA, and the V and J calls and clone size come from that table. Here the sample spans about 76,000 clones, about 88% being singletons. The sequence was obtained from a man aged 60-69 years with COVID-19, enrolled during active disease. The sequencing input was peripheral blood.

In DNA, the CDR3 is TGTGCATCGGGACAGGGCCATAATTCACCCCTCCACTTT. Translation gives CASGQGHNSPLHF. V is TRBV30 and J is TRBJ1-6, with 9 bases that match TRBD1. CDR1 is GTSNPN and CDR2 is SVGIG in the germline V gene (reference sequence). The CDR3 is made up of 13 amino acids.